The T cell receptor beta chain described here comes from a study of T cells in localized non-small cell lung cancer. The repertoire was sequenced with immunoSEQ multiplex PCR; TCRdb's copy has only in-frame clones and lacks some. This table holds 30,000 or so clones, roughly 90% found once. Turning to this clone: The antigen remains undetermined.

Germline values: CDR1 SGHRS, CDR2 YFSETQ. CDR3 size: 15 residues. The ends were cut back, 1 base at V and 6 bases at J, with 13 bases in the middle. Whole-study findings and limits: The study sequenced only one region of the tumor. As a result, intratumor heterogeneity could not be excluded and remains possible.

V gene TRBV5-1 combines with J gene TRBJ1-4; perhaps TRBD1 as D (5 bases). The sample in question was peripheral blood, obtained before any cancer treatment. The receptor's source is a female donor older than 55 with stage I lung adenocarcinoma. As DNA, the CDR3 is TGCGCCAGCAGCTTGTTGAGGGGTGAGGATGAAAAACTGTTTTTT. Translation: CASSLLRGEDEKLFF.